This T cell receptor beta chain was identified in a study of cytomegalovirus exposure and HLA in healthy donors. Overall study findings and caveats: Data from an earlier analysis indicated that most TCR beta V segments were productive either about 90% or about 30% of the time.

The ends were cut back, 5 bases at V and 6 bases at J, with 6 bases in the middle. This CDR3 comprises 11 residues. The germline CDR1 and CDR2 sequences are LGHNA and YSLEER. Note on this clone: Its antigen is not known.

13 Jbeta primers and 60 Vbeta primers were used for the PCR. Repertoires were generated with immunoSEQ multiplex PCR, while TCRdb's copy carries only in-frame clones and drops some. The repertoire holds approximately 97,000 clones, with 81% as singletons. Sequencing was done on a sample of PBMCs. This clonotype was sampled from a woman between 70 and 85 years old in good health and CMV-seropositive. This chain connects TRBV4-3 to TRBJ2-3; D is possibly TRBD1 (5 bases). The CDR3 nucleotides read TGCGCCAGCAGCTACAGGGATACGCAGTATTTT. Protein: CASSYRDTQYF.